Presented here are 13 T cell receptor beta chains from one specimen sequenced in a study of blood T cell repertoires in COVID-19. TCRdb's copy holds only in-frame clones and misses some; the assay was immunoSEQ multiplex PCR. The top ten clones hold about 1.4% of a sample with under 450,000 clones, over 75% of them seen once. Sequenced material: peripheral blood. The receptors here all came from a woman between 40 and 50 years old with COVID-19, enrolled during active disease.

The CDR3 loop reads CASRFQGARNTEAFF. The DNA for the CDR3 is TGTGCCAGCAGGTTTCAGGGGGCGCGGAACACTGAAGCTTTCTTT. The gene calls are TRBV28 and TRBJ1-1; 8 positions agree with TRBD1. The CDR3 loop spans 15 amino acids. Germline V gene data show CDR1 as MDHEN and CDR2 as SYDVKM. Germline trimming cut 6 bases from V and 1 base from J; bases unmatched to any gene: 7.

The rearrangement uses TRBV7-9 and TRBJ2-2; possibly TRBD1 for D (6 bases). Per germline, CDR1 SEHNR and CDR2 FQNEAQ (reference sequence). The V gene lost 5 bases and the J gene lost 0 bases, with 22 bases spanning the gap. The CDR3 is made up of 19 amino acids. Written as DNA, the CDR3 is TGTGCCAGCAGCCAACTATGGGGGCTTTTGGGGCCGAACACCGGGGAGCTGTTTTTT. It codes for CASSQLWGLLGPNTGELFF.

V usage is TRBV6-2 or TRBV6-3 and J usage is TRBJ1-1, with D maybe TRBD1 (5 bases). The CDR3 is 14 amino acids. Trimming left V 6 bases short and J 4 bases short, with 15 bases between. CDR1 and CDR2 from the germline V gene are MNHEY and SVGEGT. The CDR3 nucleotides read TGTGCCAGCAGCCAAGGACATTTTCTCACTGAAGCTTTCTTT. This sequence encodes CASSQGHFLTEAFF.

This clone was seen at least ten times. This chain joins TRBV5-4 and TRBJ1-2; 8 positions match TRBD1. Germline-derived CDR1 and CDR2 are SGHNT and YYREEE (reference sequence). The J segment lost 4 bases and the V segment lost 2 bases, leaving 1 base of the junction unmatched. CDR3 length: 13 amino acids. The CDR3 bases are TGTGCCAGCAGCTTCGGACAGGGCTATGGCTACACCTTC. Its protein is CASSFGQGYGYTF.

The gene calls are TRBV29-1 and TRBJ1-1; 7 bases agree with TRBD1. The V gene end was trimmed by 3 bases and the J gene end by 4 bases; junction bases not matched to a gene: 8. CDR1 is SQVTM and CDR2 is ANQGSEA in the germline V gene. The CDR3 runs to 14 residues. The CDR3 sequence: CSVEAGGVLTEAFF. CDR3 DNA sequence: TGCAGCGTTGAGGCAGGGGGAGTTCTCACTGAAGCTTTCTTT.

This chain connects TRBV6-2 or TRBV6-3 to TRBJ2-7; D not resolved. This CDR3 contains 13 residues. Germline CDR1 is MNHEY and CDR2 is SVGEGT. The V end lost 1 base, the J end lost 3 bases, and 7 bases lay between the germline ends. The CDR3 here is CASSYYSHYEQYF. The CDR3 bases are TGTGCCAGCAGTTACTACTCTCACTACGAGCAGTACTTC.

The chain is built from TRBV6-6 and TRBJ2-2; no firm D call. Between the trimmed V and J ends, which lost 2 bases and 7 bases, there was a span of 5 bases. In germline, CDR1 is MNHNY, CDR2 SVGAGI (reference sequence). This CDR3 has 12 residues. The CDR3 coding sequence is TGTGCCAGCAGTTACCTGAGCGGGGAGCTGTTTTTT. Translated, it gives CASSYLSGELFF.

V gene TRBV19 combines with J gene TRBJ2-1, with 10 nucleotides matching TRBD2. Per the germline V gene, CDR1 is LNHDA and CDR2 is SQIVND (reference sequence). The CDR3 has 15 amino acids. Trimming cost V 8 bases and J 5 bases; bases outside gene matches: 9. In nucleotides, the CDR3 is TGTGCCAGTGTTACTAGCGGGGACACACACAATGAGCAGTTCTTC. It yields the protein CASVTSGDTHNEQFF.

The V gene is TRBV6-2 or TRBV6-3, the J gene TRBJ2-7; TRBD1 aligns across 9 bases. CDR1 and CDR2 from the germline V gene are MNHEY and SVGEGT. There are 14 residues in the CDR3. V shed 4 bases, J shed 4 bases, and the junction held 5 bases outside the gene matches. The CDR3 sequence: CASSLGTGKYEQYF. The CDR3 region has the DNA TGTGCCAGCAGTTTGGGGACAGGGAAATACGAGCAGTACTTC.

The chain uses TRBV28 and TRBJ2-2; possible D gene TRBD2, 6 bases. This CDR3 is built from 12 residues. Trimming pared 7 bases from V and 5 bases from J, leaving 8 bases between. The V gene's germline CDR1 is MDHEN and CDR2 SYDVKM. The CDR3 sequence: CASKGGTGELFF. CDR3 bases: TGTGCCAGCAAGGGAGGTACCGGGGAGCTGTTTTTT.

V and J are TRBV7-2 and TRBJ1-1; the D gene is possibly TRBD1 (5 bases). Per the germline V gene, CDR1 is SGHTA and CDR2 is FQGNSA. V was shortened by 7 bases and J by 1 base, with 10 bases between the two germline ends. CDR3 length equals 13 residues. The CDR3 DNA sequence: TGTGCCAGCACCGTCGACAGGAACACTGAAGCTTTCTTT. Amino acids: CASTVDRNTEAFF.

As regards this clone: This CDR3 is also generated by other DNA sequences in the sample. This chain uses TRBV7-2 with TRBJ1-1, with D perhaps matching TRBD1 (5 bases). Germline V CDR1 and CDR2: SGHTA, FQGNSA. V lost 2 bases, J lost 3 bases, and 13 bases lay in between. The CDR3 contains 15 residues. The chain's CDR3 is CASSLMLGGDTEAFF. CDR3 bases: TGTGCCAGCAGCTTAATGCTGGGGGGAGACACTGAAGCTTTCTTT.

This clone was counted a single time. The V call is TRBV9, the J call TRBJ1-3, with a weak D call TRBD1 (6 bases). In germline, CDR1 is SGDLS, CDR2 YYNGEE. There are 16 residues in the CDR3. Trimming took off 0 bases at V and 1 base at J, with 11 bases between the two ends. The CDR3 bases are TGTGCCAGCAGCGTAGCAGGGGCTGGTTCTGGAAACACCATATATTTT. It encodes CASSVAGAGSGNTIYF.